The clone carrying this TCR beta chain was observed a handful of times. This entry belongs to a study of T-cell reconstitution after alpha-beta-depleted transplantation in children. Unique molecular identifiers were incorporated when the TCRbeta library was constructed. One entry per CDR3 protein results from TCRdb running MiXCR on the PCR reads. This table has around 600,000 distinct CDR3 sequences, about 10% appearing once. The TCR originated in a human donor who donated a stem cell graft to a child with acute myeloid leukemia. The specimen comprised PBMCs from the stem cell graft donor, sampled from the stem cell graft.

The CDR3 reads CASSFELGRGANNEQFF. The DNA of the CDR3 is TGTGCCAGCAGCTTTGAATTGGGACGGGGAGCCAACAATGAGCAGTTCTTC. The chain employs TRBV11-3 and TRBJ2-1; either TRBD1 or TRBD2 may supply D (5 bases each). The CDR3 has 17 amino acids. In germline, CDR1 is SGHNT, CDR2 YENEEA. Trimming stripped 3 bases from V and 5 bases from J, with 20 bases between.